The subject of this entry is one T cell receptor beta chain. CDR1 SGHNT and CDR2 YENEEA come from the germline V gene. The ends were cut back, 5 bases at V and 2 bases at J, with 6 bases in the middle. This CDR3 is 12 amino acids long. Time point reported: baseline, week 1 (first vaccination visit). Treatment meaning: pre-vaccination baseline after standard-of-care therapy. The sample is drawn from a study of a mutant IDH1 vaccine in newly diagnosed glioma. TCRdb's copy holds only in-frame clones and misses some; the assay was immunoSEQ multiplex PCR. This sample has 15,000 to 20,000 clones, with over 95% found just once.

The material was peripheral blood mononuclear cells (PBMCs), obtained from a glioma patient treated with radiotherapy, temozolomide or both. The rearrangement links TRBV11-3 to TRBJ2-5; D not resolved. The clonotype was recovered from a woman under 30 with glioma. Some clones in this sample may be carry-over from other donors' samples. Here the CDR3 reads CASSMTQETQYF. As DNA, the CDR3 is TGTGCCAGCAGCATGACTCAAGAGACCCAGTACTTC.